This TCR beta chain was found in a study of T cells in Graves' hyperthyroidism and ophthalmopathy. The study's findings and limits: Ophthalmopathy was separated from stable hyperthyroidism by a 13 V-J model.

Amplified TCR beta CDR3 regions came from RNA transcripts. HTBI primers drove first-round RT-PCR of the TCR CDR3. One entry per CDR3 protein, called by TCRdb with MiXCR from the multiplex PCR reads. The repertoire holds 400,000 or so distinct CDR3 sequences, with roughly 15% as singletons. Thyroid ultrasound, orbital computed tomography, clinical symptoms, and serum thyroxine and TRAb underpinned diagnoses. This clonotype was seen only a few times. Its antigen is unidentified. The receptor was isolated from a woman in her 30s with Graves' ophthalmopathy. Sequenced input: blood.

This CDR3 reads CASSLGGLGANEQFF. In nucleotides, the CDR3 is TGTGCCAGCAGCTTGGGAGGACTAGGTGCCAATGAGCAGTTCTTC. The chain is built from TRBV11-2 and TRBJ2-1; TRBD2 matches 7 bases. The ends lost 3 bases at V and 6 bases at J; junction bases unmatched: 8. The CDR3 totals 15 residues. Looked up from germline, CDR1 is SGHAT and CDR2 is FQNNGV.